The 22 T cell receptor beta chains below all came from one sample that was sequenced in a study of response to subunit inactivated influenza vaccine. TCRdb reprocessed the RT-PCR reads with MiXCR, giving one entry per CDR3 protein. The data show 200,000 to 300,000 distinct CDR3 sequences, 12% seen once. The sequenced sample was non-naive T cells sorted from PBMCs, obtained about 14 days before vaccination. These receptor sequences come from a man aged 50-59 years who received an inactivated influenza vaccine.

The table lists this clonotype with many counts. The V call is TRBV9, the J call TRBJ2-2, with D maybe TRBD1 (5 bases). The germline V and J ends were trimmed by 3 bases and 4 bases, with 22 bases remaining between them. The CDR3 contains 18 residues. The germline CDR1 and CDR2 sequences are SGDLS and YYNGEE. Here the CDR3 DNA reads TGTGCCAGCAGCGGGGGTCGACAGAGTTATTTCTCCACCGGGGAGCTGTTTTTT. Its translation is CASSGGRQSYFSTGELFF.

The chain links TRBV28 to TRBJ1-5, with D hard to call. The CDR3 loop spans 12 amino acids. V was pared by 5 bases and J by 6 bases, with 8 bases between. CDR1 and CDR2 (germline): MDHEN, SYDVKM. In DNA form, the CDR3 reads TGTGCCAGCAGTCACCCTTCTCAGCCCCAGCATTTT. Encoded protein: CASSHPSQPQHF.

The CDR3 sequence is CSVSGTDKDQPQHF. The CDR3 DNA reads as TGCAGCGTCTCCGGGACAGACAAAGATCAGCCCCAGCATTTT. V gene TRBV29-1 combines with J gene TRBJ1-5, with 7 bases lining up with TRBD1. The CDR3 is made up of 14 amino acids. The junction had 10 bases not matched to a gene; V was cut back by 6 bases and J by 5 bases. Germline-derived CDR1 and CDR2 are SQVTM and ANQGSEA.

This sequence joins TRBV20-1 and TRBJ2-3; 10 bases agree with TRBD2. Losses at the gene ends were 4 bases for V and 4 bases for J; bases not matched to a gene: 8. This CDR3 spans 15 amino acids. Germline V gene data show CDR1 as DFQATT and CDR2 as SNEGSKA (reference sequence). CDR3 nucleotide sequence: TGCAGTGCTAAGGCCGCTCTAGCGGGAGCAGATACGCAGTATTTT. Amino acid sequence: CSAKAALAGADTQYF.

Ten or more counts support this clonotype. This rearrangement joins TRBV6-2 or TRBV6-3 to TRBJ2-1, with TRBD2 as a possible D gene (6 bases). V lost 5 bases, J lost 6 bases, and 20 bases lay in between. The CDR3 sequence is 16 residues long. Germline CDR1 and CDR2: MNHEY and SVGEGT. CDR3: CASSKSVGGRRNEQFF. The CDR3 nucleotides are TGTGCCAGCAGTAAAAGTGTCGGGGGAAGACGCAATGAGCAGTTCTTC.

The chain has TRBV7-9 and TRBJ1-1; D not resolved. Trimming cost V 1 base and J 4 bases, with 7 bases left between them. The CDR3 runs to 13 residues. CDR1 is SEHNR, CDR2 FQNEAQ, per germline (reference sequence). Here the CDR3 reads CASSLETVTEAFF. In DNA, the CDR3 is TGTGCCAGCAGCTTAGAGACCGTCACTGAAGCTTTCTTT.

This clonotype was counted only a few times. The chain links TRBV5-1 to TRBJ1-2; D might be TRBD1 (5 bases). Germline V gene lookup returns CDR1 SGHRS and CDR2 YFSETQ. Trimming shortened V by 4 bases and J by 5 bases, and 15 bases separated the two germline ends. This CDR3 contains 14 residues. CDR3 sequence reads: CASSIQGEEYGYTF. The CDR3 region has the DNA TGCGCCAGCAGCATCCAAGGGGAGGAGTATGGCTACACCTTC.

V is TRBV29-1 and J is TRBJ2-5; D remains ambiguous. The V end was cut by 5 bases, the J end by 4 bases, with 11 bases between. The CDR3 extends over 12 amino acids. Germline loops: CDR1 SQVTM, CDR2 ANQGSEA. CDR3 nucleotide sequence: TGCAGCGTTACGTCCCGTCGAGAGACCCAGTACTTC. Translated, it gives CSVTSRRETQYF.

The chain couples TRBV10-3 to TRBJ2-1; TRBD1 matches at 9 bases. The CDR3 is made up of 17 amino acids. Germline CDR1 ENHRY, CDR2 SYGVKD. V lost 6 bases, J lost 2 bases, and 11 bases stayed unmatched. CDR3: CAISLRDRAETYNEQFF. CDR3 DNA sequence: TGTGCCATCAGCCTCCGGGACAGGGCCGAGACCTACAATGAGCAGTTCTTC.

V usage is TRBV4-2 and J usage is TRBJ1-3, with TRBD1 as a possible D gene (5 bases). Germline loops: CDR1 LGHNA, CDR2 YNFKEQ. Trimming pared 0 bases from V and 0 bases from J, leaving 12 bases between. CDR3 length: 17 amino acids. The CDR3: CASSQDATGLSGNTIYF. The CDR3 DNA reads TGTGCCAGCAGCCAAGATGCAACAGGCCTCTCTGGAAACACCATATATTTT.

This clonotype was observed a handful of times. The J gene is TRBJ1-2, the V gene TRBV7-9; no clear D. Germline V lookup: CDR1 SEHNR, CDR2 FQNEAQ (reference sequence). V gave up 5 bases and J gave up 8 bases, with 21 bases separating them. The CDR3 is made up of 15 amino acids. The CDR3 DNA follows: TGTGCCAGCAGCAAGACGGACCGCCGATTGGGGGGCTACACCTTC. Its protein product is CASSKTDRRLGGYTF.

This clonotype was seen a few times. CDR3: CASSYSGSGADTQYF. For the CDR3, the DNA is TGTGCCAGCAGCTACAGCGGGAGCGGGGCAGATACGCAGTATTTT. The chain employs TRBV6-5 and TRBJ2-3; TRBD2 agrees at 8 bases. Unmatched junction bases numbered 9, after V lost 6 bases and J lost 4 bases. The germline gives CDR1 MNHEY, CDR2 SVGAGI. This CDR3 has 15 residues.

This clonotype was counted at least ten times. The rearrangement joins TRBV29-1 to TRBJ2-3; maybe TRBD1 (6 bases). V was cut by 4 bases and J by 3 bases, with 8 bases left in between. This CDR3 region has 12 residues. The germline CDR1 and CDR2 sequences are SQVTM and ANQGSEA. The CDR3 loop reads CSVGGGTDTQYF. The CDR3, as DNA: TGCAGCGTTGGAGGGGGAACAGATACGCAGTATTTT.

Only a few counts were recorded for this clonotype. The chain employs TRBV29-1 and TRBJ1-1, with 7 bases matching TRBD1. Germline assignment: CDR1 SQVTM and CDR2 ANQGSEA. V was clipped by 3 bases and J by 4 bases; unmatched bases: 5. The CDR3 loop spans 13 amino acids. The DNA of the CDR3 is TGCAGCGTTGACCTGACAGGGAGCACTGAAGCTTTCTTT. It specifies CSVDLTGSTEAFF. The variable domain in full, with the rest retrieved from reference TRBV29-1 and TRBJ1-1, is SAVISQKPSRDICQRGTSLTIQCQVDSQVTMMFWYRQQPGQSLTLIATANQGSEATYESGFVIDKFPISRPNLTFSTLTVSNMSPEDSSIYLCSVDLTGSTEAFFGQGTRLTVV.

This rearrangement joins TRBV7-9 to TRBJ2-1, with 10 bases matching TRBD1. The CDR3 sequence is 17 residues long. V shed 5 bases, J shed 5 bases, and the junction held 12 bases outside the gene matches. Per germline, CDR1 SEHNR and CDR2 FQNEAQ (reference sequence). CDR3: CASSPRDRGRRNNEQFF. CDR3 nucleotide sequence: TGTGCCAGCAGCCCTAGGGACAGGGGTCGCAGGAACAATGAGCAGTTCTTC. Drawing the rest from reference TRBV7-9 and TRBJ2-1, the complete variable domain is DTGVSQNPRHKITKRGQNVTFRCDPISEHNRLYWYRQTLGQGPEFLTYFQNEAQLEKSRLLSDRFSAERPKGSFSTLEIQRTEQGDSAMYLCASSPRDRGRRNNEQFFGPGTRLTVL.

This clonotype was seen a few times. The V gene is TRBV7-9, the J gene TRBJ2-7; 7 bases agree with TRBD1. V lost 5 bases, J lost 0 bases, and 7 bases stayed unmatched. The CDR3 loop spans 15 amino acids. The germline gives CDR1 SEHNR, CDR2 FQNEAQ (reference sequence). CDR3 sequence (DNA): TGTGCCAGCAGCATGGGACAGTCCTACTCCTACGAGCAGTACTTC. It codes for CASSMGQSYSYEQYF.

This clonotype was detected many times. The chain is built from TRBV5-1 and TRBJ2-3; D is ambiguous. The CDR3 length is 16 residues. Trimming took 3 bases from V and 0 from J, leaving 14 bases between them. Germline V gives CDR1 SGHRS, CDR2 YFSETQ. The CDR3 nucleotides read TGCGCCAGCAGCTCGGACGGCGGATCTAGCACAGATACGCAGTATTTT. The encoded protein is CASSSDGGSSTDTQYF.

This clonotype was detected ten times or more. The chain joins TRBV2 to TRBJ2-6; no reliable D call. The V and J ends lost 0 bases and 0 bases respectively, with 6 bases between them. CDR1 and CDR2 (germline): SNHLY, FYNNEI. This CDR3 comprises 16 residues. This CDR3 is CASSEAGNSGANVLTF. DNA for the CDR3: TGTGCCAGCAGTGAAGCGGGCAACTCTGGGGCCAACGTCCTGACTTTC.

This clonotype turned up a few times. The CDR3 loop is CAISQAGTSSNEQFF. CDR3 sequence (DNA): TGTGCCATCAGCCAAGCCGGGACTAGCAGCAATGAGCAGTTCTTC. The chain uses TRBV10-3 and TRBJ2-1; 9 positions agree with TRBD2. With V trimmed by 6 bases and J by 6 bases, 9 bases remained unmatched. CDR3 length: 15 residues. Per the germline V gene, CDR1 is ENHRY and CDR2 is SYGVKD.

This clonotype occurred a few times. The chain recombines TRBV7-6 with TRBJ1-1; TRBD1 is a possible D gene (5 bases). The germline V and J ends were trimmed by 5 bases and 1 base, with 8 bases remaining between them. Germline V CDR1 and CDR2: SGHVS, FNYEAQ. The length of the CDR3 is 13 residues. CDR3 DNA sequence: TGTGCCAGCAGCAGGGGCCGGAACACTGAAGCTTTCTTT. Translation gives CASSRGRNTEAFF. Combining the CDR3 with reference TRBV7-6 and TRBJ1-1 gives the whole variable domain GAGVSQSPRYKVTKRGQDVALRCDPISGHVSLYWYRQALGQGPEFLTYFNYEAQQDKSGLPNDRFSAERPEGSISTLTIQRTEQRDSAMYRCASSRGRNTEAFFGQGTRLTVV.

This clonotype has a count of ten or more. V gene TRBV6-5 combines with J gene TRBJ2-7, with D possibly being TRBD1 or TRBD2 (5 bases each). Germline V CDR1 and CDR2: MNHEY, SVGAGI. V was trimmed by 2 bases and J by 0 bases, leaving 8 bases between them. The CDR3 spans 14 residues. The CDR3 spells CASSYRDASYEQYF. The CDR3 DNA follows: TGTGCCAGCAGTTACCGGGACGCCTCCTACGAGCAGTACTTC.

The chain uses TRBV5-4 and TRBJ2-3; D possibly uses TRBD1 or TRBD2 (5 bases each). This CDR3 comprises 14 residues. The germline gives CDR1 SGHNT, CDR2 YYREEE (reference sequence). Trimming stripped 8 bases from V and 2 bases from J, with 15 bases between. The CDR3 loop reads CASSGGILTDTQYF. The CDR3 bases are TGTGCCAGTTCTGGGGGAATACTCACAGATACGCAGTATTTT.